The 20 T cell receptor beta chains below were found in one sample sequenced in a study of shared clonotypes between healthy human individuals. Generated by immunoSEQ multiplex PCR, the TCRdb table keeps only in-frame clones and is missing some. The sample includes some 2,100,000 clones, 93% of them seen just once. The naive CD8 subset, CD45RO-negative cells positively selected for CCR7, excluded terminally differentiated effector memory CD45RA+ cells. Sequencing input: naive CD8+ T cells from PBMCs. The source is a man between 18 and 35 years old in good health. Some clones in this sample may be carry-over from other donors' samples.

The chain uses TRBV5-6 and TRBJ2-3, with 7 nucleotides matching TRBD1. CDR3 length equals 15 residues. V trimming: 4 bases; J trimming: 1 base; junction bases outside the gene matches: 6. Germline V gives CDR1 SGHDT, CDR2 YYEEEE. CDR3 residues: CASSLGQTRTDTQYF. CDR3 sequence (DNA): TGTGCCAGCAGCCTGGGACAGACACGCACAGATACGCAGTATTTT. The full variable domain, completed using reference TRBV5-6 and TRBJ2-3, is DAGVTQSPTHLIKTRGQQVTLRCSPKSGHDTVSWYQQALGQGPQFIFQYYEEEERQRGNFPDRFSGHQFPNYSSELNVNALLLGDSALYLCASSLGQTRTDTQYFGPGTRLTVL.

The genes are TRBV4-1 and TRBJ2-7; 7 bases fit TRBD2. CDR1 is MGHRA and CDR2 is YSYEKL in the germline V gene. This CDR3 spans 13 amino acids. V was pared by 4 bases and J by 5 bases, with 5 bases of the junction left unmatched. Here the CDR3 reads CASSPRTRHEQYF. CDR3 nucleotides: TGCGCCAGCAGCCCCCGGACTAGGCACGAGCAGTACTTC.

V usage is TRBV19 and J usage is TRBJ1-5, with TRBD1 matching 7 bases. The CDR3 is 15 amino acids. Germline V CDR1 and CDR2: LNHDA, SQIVND (reference sequence). The ends lost 4 bases at V and 7 bases at J; junction bases unmatched: 10. The CDR3 DNA is TGTGCCAGTAGTACCTCAGGACAGGCTAAGCAGCCCCAGCATTTT. Its protein is CASSTSGQAKQPQHF.

The chain recombines TRBV29-1 with TRBJ1-1; a weak D match, TRBD1 (6 bases). The CDR3 length is 15 residues. Germline lookup yields CDR1 SQVTM and CDR2 ANQGSEA. The ends were cut back, 7 bases at V and 5 bases at J, with 23 bases in the middle. The CDR3 DNA follows: TGCAGCGCCTGCCCCGGGGGCTATACGCGGACTGAAGCTTTCTTT. Amino acid sequence: CSACPGGYTRTEAFF. Using reference TRBV29-1 and TRBJ1-1 for the parts outside the CDR3, the full variable domain is SAVISQKPSRDICQRGTSLTIQCQVDSQVTMMFWYRQQPGQSLTLIATANQGSEATYESGFVIDKFPISRPNLTFSTLTVSNMSPEDSSIYLCSACPGGYTRTEAFFGQGTRLTVV.

A remark on this clone: Other DNA sequences in this specimen translate into the identical CDR3. The V call is TRBV7-9, the J call TRBJ2-2; D is unclear. CDR3 size: 13 residues. Trimming removed 2 bases at V and 4 bases at J, with 5 bases between. Germline values: CDR1 SEHNR, CDR2 FQNEAQ (reference sequence). The CDR3, as DNA: TGTGCCAGCAGCTTATCGTCCACCGGGGAGCTGTTTTTT. This sequence encodes CASSLSSTGELFF.

The chain combines TRBV15 with TRBJ2-3; TRBD2 aligns across 7 bases. CDR3 size: 13 residues. Germline assignment: CDR1 LNHNV and CDR2 YYDKDF (reference sequence). V shed 9 bases, J shed 4 bases, and the junction held 7 bases outside the gene matches. Written as DNA, the CDR3 is TGTGCCACTACCATTGGGGGGGCAGATACGCAGTATTTT. Its protein is CATTIGGADTQYF.

The genes are TRBV28 and TRBJ2-7; possibly TRBD2 for D (6 bases). V was clipped by 7 bases and J by 4 bases, with 14 bases between them. The CDR3 totals 13 residues. In germline, CDR1 is MDHEN, CDR2 SYDVKM. The CDR3 reads CASKIAESYEQYF. In DNA, the CDR3 is TGTGCCAGCAAAATAGCGGAGTCATACGAGCAGTACTTC.

V gene TRBV27 combines with J gene TRBJ2-1, with TRBD2 matching over 8 bases. The ends lost 4 bases at V and 3 bases at J; junction bases unmatched: 8. This CDR3 comprises 16 residues. CDR1 and CDR2 (germline): MNHEY, SMNVEV (reference sequence). CDR3 coding DNA: TGTGCCAGCAGTTCGGGGGGGGCTACCGTCTACAATGAGCAGTTCTTC. Encoded protein: CASSSGGATVYNEQFF.

This chain joins TRBV11-2 and TRBJ2-7; 8 nucleotides line up with TRBD1. Germline V lookup: CDR1 SGHAT, CDR2 FQNNGV. Trimming cost V 5 bases and J 2 bases; bases outside gene matches: 11. The CDR3 totals 16 residues. CDR3 DNA sequence: TGTGCCAGCAGCCCCAGCCTCTCAGGGGGCCCCTACGAGCAGTACTTC. Its translation: CASSPSLSGGPYEQYF.

The CDR3 DNA is TGCGCCAGCAGCCTGGGGACTAGCGGGAGCTATGAGCAGTTCTTC. Its translation is CASSLGTSGSYEQFF. This chain links TRBV4-1 with TRBJ2-1; 14 nucleotides agree with TRBD2. Germline CDR1 reads MGHRA; CDR2 reads YSYEKL. There are 15 residues in the CDR3. Trimming took 4 bases from V and 8 from J; bases not matched to a gene: 4.

The rearrangement uses TRBV11-2 and TRBJ2-3; D gene unclear. CDR1 SGHAT and CDR2 FQNNGV come from the germline V gene. Trimming cost V 2 bases and J 6 bases, with 12 bases left between them. The CDR3 contains 14 residues. Here the CDR3 reads CASSLRVFPDTQYF. The CDR3 DNA is TGTGCCAGCAGCTTACGGGTATTCCCGGATACGCAGTATTTT.

The gene calls are TRBV5-6 and TRBJ2-6, with 7 bases lining up with TRBD1. The CDR3 spans 19 residues. V shed 3 bases and J 5 bases; nucleotides not matched to a gene: 17. The germline CDR1 and CDR2 sequences are SGHDT and YYEEEE. Here the CDR3 DNA reads TGTGCCAGCAGCTCTTGGACAGGCTCGCCTTCGATCAGGGCCAACGTCCTGACTTTC. Its protein product is CASSSWTGSPSIRANVLTF.

The chain has TRBV30 and TRBJ2-6; 7 nucleotides agree with TRBD1. V gave up 1 base and J gave up 2 bases; unmatched junction bases: 2. Germline CDR1 is GTSNPN and CDR2 is SVGIG (reference sequence). This CDR3 comprises 15 residues. CDR3 DNA: TGTGCCTGGAGTGACGACAGGGCTGGGGCCAACGTCCTGACTTTC. Translating gives CAWSDDRAGANVLTF.

The V gene is TRBV7-9, the J gene TRBJ1-2; D unclear. Per germline, CDR1 SEHNR and CDR2 FQNEAQ (reference sequence). V was trimmed by 5 bases and J by 4 bases, leaving 11 bases between them. CDR3 length: 13 residues. The CDR3 nucleotides read TGTGCCAGCAGCGAACTAGAAAGCTATGGCTACACCTTC. This codes for CASSELESYGYTF.

The CDR3 sequence is CASSQVAAIEQYF. The CDR3 DNA reads as TGCGCCAGCAGCCAAGTCGCTGCTATCGAGCAGTACTTC. The chain employs TRBV4-1 and TRBJ2-7; D is undetermined. Germline values: CDR1 MGHRA, CDR2 YSYEKL. With 1 base removed from V and 6 bases from J, the gap between germline ends came to 10 bases. The CDR3 is 13 residues long.

This clone was recorded only once. The sample holds other DNA sequences that translate to the same CDR3. The V call is TRBV7-9, the J call TRBJ2-7, with D perhaps matching TRBD1 (6 bases). CDR3 length: 12 amino acids. Deletions cut 2 bases from V and 4 bases from J, with 6 bases between. Germline CDR1 and CDR2: SEHNR and FQNEAQ (reference sequence). The CDR3, as DNA: TGTGCCAGCAGCTTAAGGGGGTACGAGCAGTACTTC. Protein sequence: CASSLRGYEQYF.

This chain connects TRBV9 to TRBJ1-2, with 8 bases that match TRBD1. V lost 3 bases and J lost 7; bases outside the gene matches: 8. The germline V gene encodes CDR1 SGDLS and CDR2 YYNGEE. This CDR3 has 14 amino acids. The CDR3 here is CASSAEGQGAGYTF. The CDR3 DNA sequence: TGTGCCAGCAGCGCAGAAGGCCAGGGGGCTGGCTACACCTTC. Variable domain in full (rest from reference TRBV9 and TRBJ1-2): DSGVTQTPKHLITATGQRVTLRCSPRSGDLSVYWYQQSLDQGLQFLIQYYNGEERAKGNILERFSAQQFPDLHSELNLSSLELGDSALYFCASSAEGQGAGYTFGSGTRLTVV.

The chain is built from TRBV13 and TRBJ2-1; the D gene is possibly TRBD1 (6 bases). Trimming removed 5 bases at V and 6 bases at J, with 14 bases between. This CDR3 comprises 14 residues. The germline V gene has CDR1 PRHDT and CDR2 FYEKMQ (reference sequence). The CDR3: CASSVRQEVNEQFF. The CDR3 DNA sequence: TGTGCCAGCAGCGTGAGACAGGAGGTCAATGAGCAGTTCTTC.

The V and J genes are TRBV2 and TRBJ2-2; a possible D gene is TRBD1 (5 bases). Trimming shortened V by 5 bases and J by 4 bases, and 20 bases separated the two germline ends. In germline, CDR1 is SNHLY, CDR2 FYNNEI. This CDR3 is 17 amino acids long. CDR3 sequence reads: CASSTYPDMPVTGELFF. CDR3 coding DNA: TGTGCCAGCAGTACCTATCCGGACATGCCGGTCACCGGGGAGCTGTTTTTT. Full variable domain (rest looked up from reference TRBV2 and TRBJ2-2): EPEVTQTPSHQVTQMGQEVILRCVPISNHLYFYWYRQILGQKVEFLVSFYNNEISEKSEIFDDQFSVERPDGSNFTLKIRSTKLEDSAMYFCASSTYPDMPVTGELFFGEGSRLTVL.

V usage is TRBV27 and J usage is TRBJ2-6; D possibly corresponds to TRBD2 (6 bases). From germline, CDR1 is MNHEY and CDR2 SMNVEV (reference sequence). The V end lost 3 bases, the J end lost 4 bases, and 13 bases lay between the germline ends. This CDR3 is built from 16 residues. For the CDR3, the DNA is TGTGCCAGCAGTTTGCCAGGGAGGTTCGGGGCCAACGTCCTGACTTTC. Protein sequence: CASSLPGRFGANVLTF.